The 11 T cell receptor beta chains listed next were all sequenced from one sample in a study of control samples from healthy donors and cancer patients. TCRdb's table, derived via immunoSEQ multiplex PCR, lists solely in-frame clones and lacks some. The sample contains around 40,000 clones, under 95% of which appear only once. Sequenced input: PBMCs. These TCRs come from a woman in her 40s with head and neck cancer.

This rearrangement joins TRBV27 to TRBJ2-6, with D possibly TRBD1 on 6 matching bases. V lost 4 bases and J 2 bases, leaving 12 bases between the germline ends. Germline V gene sequence: CDR1 MNHEY, CDR2 SMNVEV (reference sequence). This CDR3 is 16 amino acids long. The CDR3 here is CASSSIQGTGANVLTF. The CDR3 nucleotides read TGTGCCAGCAGTTCAATACAGGGTACTGGGGCCAACGTCCTGACTTTC.

The J gene is TRBJ1-1, the V gene TRBV5-4; D call uncertain. The CDR3 is 15 amino acids. The germline gives CDR1 SGHNT, CDR2 YYREEE (reference sequence). V was shortened by 5 bases and J by 4 bases, with 18 bases between the two germline ends. Here the CDR3 DNA reads TGTGCCAGCAGAGCGGCCCGCGATGATGGCACTGAAGCTTTCTTT. Its protein is CASRAARDDGTEAFF.

This rearrangement joins TRBV5-1 to TRBJ1-2, with a weak D call TRBD1 (5 bases). V was clipped by 3 bases and J by 0 bases, with 9 bases between them. There are 14 residues in the CDR3. Looked up from germline, CDR1 is SGHRS and CDR2 is YFSETQ. CDR3 sequence: CASSWMTANYGYTF. The DNA for the CDR3 is TGCGCCAGCAGCTGGATGACAGCTAACTATGGCTACACCTTC. Full variable domain (rest looked up from reference TRBV5-1 and TRBJ1-2): KAGVTQTPRYLIKTRGQQVTLSCSPISGHRSVSWYQQTPGQGLQFLFEYFSETQRNKGNFPGRFSGRQFSNSRSEMNVSTLELGDSALYLCASSWMTANYGYTFGSGTRLTVV.

The rearrangement uses TRBV6-5 and TRBJ1-2; the D is unclear. The V end lost 0 bases, the J end lost 4 bases, and 9 bases lay between the germline ends. This CDR3 has 14 residues. CDR1 MNHEY and CDR2 SVGAGI come from the germline V gene. The CDR3 coding sequence is TGTGCCAGCAGTTACTCGAGAGGTTCCTATGGCTACACCTTC. It encodes CASSYSRGSYGYTF.

The chain links TRBV28 to TRBJ1-4; the match to TRBD1 covers 9 bases. The V gene's germline CDR1 is MDHEN and CDR2 SYDVKM. This CDR3 spans 15 amino acids. V lost 6 bases, J lost 7 bases, and 9 bases stayed unmatched. The CDR3 coding sequence is TGTGCCAGCAGCCTCGGGGACAGGGTGGTTGAAAAACTGTTTTTT. Translation: CASSLGDRVVEKLFF.

V is TRBV19 and J is TRBJ1-2; maybe TRBD1 (5 bases). Germline loops: CDR1 LNHDA, CDR2 SQIVND (reference sequence). The CDR3 has 12 amino acids. Between the trimmed V and J ends, which lost 7 bases and 4 bases, there was a span of 10 bases. The CDR3 coding sequence is TGTGCCAGTACCCCCGACAGCTATGGCTACACCTTC. It translates to CASTPDSYGYTF.

The chain recombines TRBV25-1 with TRBJ1-2; D is undetermined. The CDR3 sequence is 13 residues long. V was cut by 3 bases and J by 4 bases, with 9 bases left in between. Germline CDR1 is MGHDK and CDR2 is SYGVNS. DNA of the CDR3: TGTGCCAGCAGTGATGCGACACTCTATGGCTACACCTTC. Amino acids: CASSDATLYGYTF.

The rearrangement links TRBV5-1 to TRBJ2-1; 11 bases agree with TRBD2. Germline CDR1 reads SGHRS; CDR2 reads YFSETQ. After removal of 6 bases from V and 5 bases from J, the junction contained 1 base not matched to a gene. This CDR3 has 13 amino acids. CDR3 bases: TGCGCCAGCAAGGGACTAGCGGACAATGAGCAGTTCTTC. Its translation is CASKGLADNEQFF.

The J gene is TRBJ2-3, the V gene TRBV19; 8 bases match TRBD2. V lost 7 bases and J lost 4; bases outside the gene matches: 13. This CDR3 is 16 amino acids long. Germline V gene data show CDR1 as LNHDA and CDR2 as SQIVND (reference sequence). The CDR3 here is CASKDRGRSSADTQYF. The CDR3 DNA reads as TGTGCCAGTAAGGATCGCGGGAGGTCATCCGCAGATACGCAGTATTTT.

This clone has just a few counts. The CDR3 coding sequence is TGTGCCAGCAGCGATAATTTGGGGTTGAACACTGAAGCTTTCTTT. It specifies CASSDNLGLNTEAFF. The rearrangement uses TRBV7-6 and TRBJ1-1; D remains ambiguous. Trimming left V 5 bases short and J 0 bases short, with 13 bases between. Germline CDR1 reads SGHVS; CDR2 reads FNYEAQ. The CDR3 loop spans 15 amino acids.

The chain combines TRBV7-9 with TRBJ1-4; 9 bases fit TRBD1. The CDR3 length is 15 residues. With 5 bases clipped from V and 12 bases from J, the junction kept 13 bases outside the gene matches. Germline V gives CDR1 SEHNR, CDR2 FQNEAQ (reference sequence). This CDR3 reads CASSLTKQGAIQLFF. The CDR3 bases are TGTGCCAGCAGCCTAACCAAACAGGGGGCTATCCAACTGTTTTTT.